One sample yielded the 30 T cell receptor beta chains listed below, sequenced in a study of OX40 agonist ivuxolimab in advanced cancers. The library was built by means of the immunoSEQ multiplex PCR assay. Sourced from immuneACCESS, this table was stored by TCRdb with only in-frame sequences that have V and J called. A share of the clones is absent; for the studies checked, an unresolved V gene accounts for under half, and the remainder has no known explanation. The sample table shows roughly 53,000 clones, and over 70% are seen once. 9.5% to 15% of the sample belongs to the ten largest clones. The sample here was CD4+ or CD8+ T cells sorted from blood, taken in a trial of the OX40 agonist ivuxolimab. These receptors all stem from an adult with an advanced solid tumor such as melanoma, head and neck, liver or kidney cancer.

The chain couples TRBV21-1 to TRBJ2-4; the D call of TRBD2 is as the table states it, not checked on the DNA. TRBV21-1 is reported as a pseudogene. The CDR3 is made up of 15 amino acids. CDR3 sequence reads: CASSNRVLAKNIQYF. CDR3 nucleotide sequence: TGTGCCAGCAGCAATAGAGTCTTAGCCAAAAACATTCAGTACTTC.

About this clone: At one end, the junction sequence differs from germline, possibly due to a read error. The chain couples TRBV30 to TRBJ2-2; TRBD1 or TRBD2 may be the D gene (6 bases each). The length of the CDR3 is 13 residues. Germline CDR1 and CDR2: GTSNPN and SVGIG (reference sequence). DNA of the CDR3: TGTGCCGGGAGGACAGATAACACCGGGGAGCTGTTTTTT. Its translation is CAGRTDNTGELFF.

In nucleotides, the CDR3 is TGCGCCAGCAGCCAAGAAAAAGGATCCTACAATGAGCAGTTCTTC. The encoded protein is CASSQEKGSYNEQFF. This chain links TRBV4-1 with TRBJ2-1; unclear D gene. This CDR3 has 15 residues. The germline CDR1 and CDR2 sequences are MGHRA and YSYEKL. The V gene lost 0 bases and the J gene lost 1 base, with 7 bases spanning the gap.

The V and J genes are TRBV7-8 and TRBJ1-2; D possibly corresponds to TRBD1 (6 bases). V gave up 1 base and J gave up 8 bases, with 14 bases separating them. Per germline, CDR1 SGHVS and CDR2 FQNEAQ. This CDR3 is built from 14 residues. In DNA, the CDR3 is TGTGCCAGCAGCTTAGTGAGGGGGAGTTGGGGCTACACCTTC. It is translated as CASSLVRGSWGYTF.

The CDR3 loop reads CAIKHKGQGSSGANVLTF. The DNA for the CDR3 is TGCGCCATCAAACACAAGGGACAGGGATCATCTGGGGCCAACGTCCTGACTTTC. V gene TRBV10-1 combines with J gene TRBJ2-6, with 9 bases that match TRBD1. This CDR3 contains 18 residues. Germline values: CDR1 WNHNN, CDR2 SYGVQD (reference sequence). The trim removed 10 bases at V and 1 base at J, leaving 14 bases unmatched.

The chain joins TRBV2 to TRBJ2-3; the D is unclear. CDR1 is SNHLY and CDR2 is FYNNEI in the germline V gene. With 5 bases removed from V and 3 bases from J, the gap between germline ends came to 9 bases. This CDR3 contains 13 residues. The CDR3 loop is CASSHAPTDTQYF. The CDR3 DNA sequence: TGTGCCAGCAGTCATGCCCCAACAGATACGCAGTATTTT.

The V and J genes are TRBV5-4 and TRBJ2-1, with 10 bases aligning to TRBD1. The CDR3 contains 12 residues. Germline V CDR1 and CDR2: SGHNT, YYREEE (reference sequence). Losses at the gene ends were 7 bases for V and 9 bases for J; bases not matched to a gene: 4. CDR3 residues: CASRTGGAEQFF. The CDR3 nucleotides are TGTGCCAGCCGGACAGGGGGAGCTGAGCAGTTCTTC. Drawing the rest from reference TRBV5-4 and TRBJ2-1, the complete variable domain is ETGVTQSPTHLIKTRGQQVTLRCSSQSGHNTVSWYQQALGQGPQFIFQYYREEENGRGNFPPRFSGLQFPNYSSELNVNALELDDSALYLCASRTGGAEQFFGPGTRLTVL.

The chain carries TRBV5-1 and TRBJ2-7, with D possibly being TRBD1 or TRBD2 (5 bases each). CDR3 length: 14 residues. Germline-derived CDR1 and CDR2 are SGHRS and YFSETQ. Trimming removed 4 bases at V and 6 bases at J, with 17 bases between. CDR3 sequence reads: CASSPGTQPGEQYV. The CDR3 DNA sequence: TGCGCCAGCAGCCCAGGGACCCAACCCGGCGAGCAGTACGTC.

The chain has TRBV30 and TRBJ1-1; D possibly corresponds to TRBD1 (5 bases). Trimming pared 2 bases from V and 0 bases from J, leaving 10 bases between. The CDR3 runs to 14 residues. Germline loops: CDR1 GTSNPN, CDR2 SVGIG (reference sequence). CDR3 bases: TGTGCCTGGAGTTTTCGGGGGGTGAACACTGAAGCTTTCTTT. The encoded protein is CAWSFRGVNTEAFF.

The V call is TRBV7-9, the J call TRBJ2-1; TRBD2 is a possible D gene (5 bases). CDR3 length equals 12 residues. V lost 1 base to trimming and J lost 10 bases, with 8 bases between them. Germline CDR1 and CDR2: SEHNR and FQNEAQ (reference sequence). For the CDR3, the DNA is TGTGCCAGCAGCTTAGTTTCGGGAGAGCAGTTCTTC. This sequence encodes CASSLVSGEQFF.

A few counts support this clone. The CDR3 nucleotides are TGTGCCAGCAGTGATCTGCCAGGGGGGAACACTGAAGCTTTCTTT. It yields the protein CASSDLPGGNTEAFF. This rearrangement joins TRBV2 to TRBJ1-1, with TRBD1 matching over 7 bases. J lost 1 base, V lost 3 bases, and 5 bases had no gene match. CDR3 length equals 15 residues. Germline V lookup: CDR1 SNHLY, CDR2 FYNNEI.

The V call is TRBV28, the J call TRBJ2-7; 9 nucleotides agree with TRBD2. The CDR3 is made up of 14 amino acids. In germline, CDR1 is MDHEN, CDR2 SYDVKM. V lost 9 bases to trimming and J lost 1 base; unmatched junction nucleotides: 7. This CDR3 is CASICGLASYEQYV. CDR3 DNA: TGTGCCAGTATTTGCGGACTAGCGTCCTACGAGCAGTACGTC.

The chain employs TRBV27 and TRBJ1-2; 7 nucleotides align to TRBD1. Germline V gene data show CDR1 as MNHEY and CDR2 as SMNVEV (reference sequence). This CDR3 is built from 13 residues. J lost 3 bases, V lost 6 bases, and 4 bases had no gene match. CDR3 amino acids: CASSRQGHYGYTF. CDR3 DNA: TGTGCCAGCAGCAGACAGGGCCACTATGGCTACACCTTC.

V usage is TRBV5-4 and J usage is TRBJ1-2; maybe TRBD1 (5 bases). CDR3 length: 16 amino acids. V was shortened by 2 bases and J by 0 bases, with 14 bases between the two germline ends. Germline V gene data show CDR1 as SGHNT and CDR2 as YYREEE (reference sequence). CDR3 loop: CASSLNDREANYGYTF. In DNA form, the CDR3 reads TGTGCCAGCAGCTTAAATGACAGAGAAGCTAACTATGGCTACACCTTC.

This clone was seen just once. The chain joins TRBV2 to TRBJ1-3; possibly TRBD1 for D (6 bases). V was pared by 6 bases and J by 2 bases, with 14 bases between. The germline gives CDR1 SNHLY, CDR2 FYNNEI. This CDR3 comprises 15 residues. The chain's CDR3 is CASRGLQGTGNTIYF. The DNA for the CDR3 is TGTGCCAGCAGGGGCCTACAGGGTACTGGAAACACCATATATTTT. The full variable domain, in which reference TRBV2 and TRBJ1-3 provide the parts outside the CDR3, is EPEVTQTPSHQVTQMGQEVILRCVPISNHLYFYWYRQILGQKVEFLVSFYNNEISEKSEIFDDQFSVERPDGSNFTLKIRSTKLEDSAMYFCASRGLQGTGNTIYFGEGSWLTVV.

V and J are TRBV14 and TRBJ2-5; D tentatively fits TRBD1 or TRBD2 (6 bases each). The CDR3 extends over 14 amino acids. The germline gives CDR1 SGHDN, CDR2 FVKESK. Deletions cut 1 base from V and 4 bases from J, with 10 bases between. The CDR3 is CASSQGWGAETQYF. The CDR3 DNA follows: TGTGCCAGCAGCCAAGGATGGGGGGCAGAGACCCAGTACTTC.

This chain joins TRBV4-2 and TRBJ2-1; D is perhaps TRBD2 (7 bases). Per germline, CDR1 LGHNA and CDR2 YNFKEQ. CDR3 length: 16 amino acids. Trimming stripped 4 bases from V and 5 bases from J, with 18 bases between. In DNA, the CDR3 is TGTGCCAGCAGCCGGAGGAGGGGGGAGGGAAACAATGAGCAGTTCTTC. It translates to CASSRRRGEGNNEQFF.

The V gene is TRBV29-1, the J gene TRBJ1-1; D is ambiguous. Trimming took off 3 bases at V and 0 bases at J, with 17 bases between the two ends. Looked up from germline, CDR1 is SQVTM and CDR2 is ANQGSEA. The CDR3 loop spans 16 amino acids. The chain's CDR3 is CSVDGAGGYMNTEAFF. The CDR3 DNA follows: TGCAGCGTTGATGGAGCAGGAGGTTACATGAACACTGAAGCTTTCTTT.

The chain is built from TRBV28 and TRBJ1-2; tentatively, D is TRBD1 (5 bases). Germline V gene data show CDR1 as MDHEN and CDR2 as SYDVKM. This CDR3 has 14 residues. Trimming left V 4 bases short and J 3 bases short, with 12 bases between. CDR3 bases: TGTGCCAGCAGTTCGGCGGACACTTACTATGGCTACACCTTC. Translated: CASSSADTYYGYTF.

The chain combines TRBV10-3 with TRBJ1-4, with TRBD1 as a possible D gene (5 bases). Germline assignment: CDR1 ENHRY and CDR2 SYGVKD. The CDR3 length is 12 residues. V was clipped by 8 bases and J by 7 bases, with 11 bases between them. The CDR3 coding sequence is TGTGCCATCGGATCAGGGAGTGAAAAACTGTTTTTT. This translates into CAIGSGSEKLFF.

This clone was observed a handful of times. The CDR3 coding sequence is TGTGCCAGCAGCTTGGGCAGGGAGAGCTCCTACGAGCAGTACTTC. Translated: CASSLGRESSYEQYF. The chain links TRBV5-5 to TRBJ2-7, with D perhaps assigned TRBD1 or TRBD2 (5 bases each). Germline values: CDR1 SGHKS, CDR2 YYEKEE (reference sequence). The CDR3 runs to 15 residues. V shed 0 bases and J shed 0 bases, with 10 bases lying between them.

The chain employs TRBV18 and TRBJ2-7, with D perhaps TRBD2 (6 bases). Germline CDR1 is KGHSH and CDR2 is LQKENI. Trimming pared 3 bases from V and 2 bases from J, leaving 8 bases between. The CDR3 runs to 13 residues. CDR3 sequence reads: CASSPTGAYEQYF. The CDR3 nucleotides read TGTGCCAGCTCACCCACGGGGGCCTACGAGCAGTACTTC.

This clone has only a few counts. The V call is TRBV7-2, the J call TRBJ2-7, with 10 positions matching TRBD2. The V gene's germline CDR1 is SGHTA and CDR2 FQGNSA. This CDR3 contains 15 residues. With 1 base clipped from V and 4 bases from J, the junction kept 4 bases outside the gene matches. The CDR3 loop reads CASSLVAGGEYEQYV. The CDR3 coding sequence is TGTGCCAGCAGCTTAGTAGCGGGGGGCGAATACGAGCAGTACGTC.

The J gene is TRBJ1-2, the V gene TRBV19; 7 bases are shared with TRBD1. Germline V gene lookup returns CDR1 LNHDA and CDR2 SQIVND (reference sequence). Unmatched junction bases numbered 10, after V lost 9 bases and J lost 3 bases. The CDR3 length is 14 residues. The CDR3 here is CASKGTVAYYGYTF. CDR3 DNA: TGTGCCAGCAAGGGGACAGTGGCTTACTATGGCTACACCTTC.

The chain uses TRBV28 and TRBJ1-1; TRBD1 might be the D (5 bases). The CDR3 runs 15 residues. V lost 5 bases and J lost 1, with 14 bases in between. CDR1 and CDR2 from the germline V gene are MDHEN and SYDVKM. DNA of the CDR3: TGTGCCAGCAGTCCCTCCGGGACGGGGAACACTGAAGCTTTCTTT. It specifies CASSPSGTGNTEAFF.

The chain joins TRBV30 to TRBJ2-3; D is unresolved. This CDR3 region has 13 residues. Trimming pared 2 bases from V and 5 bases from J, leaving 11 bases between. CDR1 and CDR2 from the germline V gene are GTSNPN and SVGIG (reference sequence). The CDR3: CAWSLDERDTQYF. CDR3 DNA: TGTGCCTGGAGTTTGGACGAACGAGATACGCAGTATTTT.

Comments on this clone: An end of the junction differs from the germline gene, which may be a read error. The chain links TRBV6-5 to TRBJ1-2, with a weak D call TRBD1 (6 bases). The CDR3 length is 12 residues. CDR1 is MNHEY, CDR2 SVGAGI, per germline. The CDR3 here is CAISEQGSGYTF. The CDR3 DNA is TGTGCCATCAGTGAGCAGGGGAGCGGCTACACCTTC.

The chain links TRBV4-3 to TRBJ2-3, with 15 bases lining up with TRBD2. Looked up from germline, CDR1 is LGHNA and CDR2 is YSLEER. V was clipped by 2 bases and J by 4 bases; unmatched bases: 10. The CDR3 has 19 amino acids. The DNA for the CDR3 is TGCGCCAGCAGCCAATGGGGACTAGCGGGAGGAGGGGGCGCAGATACGCAGTATTTT. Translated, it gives CASSQWGLAGGGGADTQYF.

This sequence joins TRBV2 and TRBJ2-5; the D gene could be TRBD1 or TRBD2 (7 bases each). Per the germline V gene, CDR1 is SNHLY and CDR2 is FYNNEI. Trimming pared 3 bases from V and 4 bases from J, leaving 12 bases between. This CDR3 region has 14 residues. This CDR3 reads CASSDPGGGETQYF. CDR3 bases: TGTGCCAGCAGTGATCCAGGGGGGGGAGAGACCCAGTACTTC. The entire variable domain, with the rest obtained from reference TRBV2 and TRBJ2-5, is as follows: EPEVTQTPSHQVTQMGQEVILRCVPISNHLYFYWYRQILGQKVEFLVSFYNNEISEKSEIFDDQFSVERPDGSNFTLKIRSTKLEDSAMYFCASSDPGGGETQYFGPGTRLLVL.

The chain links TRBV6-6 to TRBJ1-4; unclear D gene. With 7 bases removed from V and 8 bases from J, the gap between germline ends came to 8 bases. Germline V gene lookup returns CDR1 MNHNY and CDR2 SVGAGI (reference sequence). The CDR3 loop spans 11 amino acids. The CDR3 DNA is TGTGCCAGCAATGAAGGGGAAAAACTGTTTTTT. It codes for CASNEGEKLFF.